This T cell receptor (beta chain) stems from a study of cytomegalovirus exposure and HLA in healthy donors. Background on the study: The study placed 80% to 90% of its 398 genotyped donors in the Caucasian-associated ancestry cluster. Study outcomes and limitations: Clonal expansion, a later analysis showed, was greater in HLA-associated TCR beta chains than in equally common others. Researchers reported in a later analysis that a missense DCLRE1C variant was tied to TCR beta V- and J-gene trimming.

Of note for this clone: The antigen is unknown.

There are 12 residues in the CDR3. V was trimmed by 6 bases and J by 6 bases, leaving 12 bases between them. The germline V gene encodes CDR1 SNHLY and CDR2 FYNNEI. Use of 60 Vbeta and 13 Jbeta primers characterized the PCR. Sequenced by immunoSEQ multiplex PCR; TCRdb stores in-frame clones only, minus some. The data hold roughly 120,000 clones, with about 81% observed a single time. This receptor was identified in a woman aged 30 to 39 in good health and CMV-seronegative. Source material: PBMCs. The rearrangement links TRBV2 to TRBJ2-7, with D possibly TRBD1 on 6 matching bases. As DNA, the CDR3 is TGTGCCAGCAGCACAGGGTCCGCCGAGCAGTACTTC. Its translation is CASSTGSAEQYF.